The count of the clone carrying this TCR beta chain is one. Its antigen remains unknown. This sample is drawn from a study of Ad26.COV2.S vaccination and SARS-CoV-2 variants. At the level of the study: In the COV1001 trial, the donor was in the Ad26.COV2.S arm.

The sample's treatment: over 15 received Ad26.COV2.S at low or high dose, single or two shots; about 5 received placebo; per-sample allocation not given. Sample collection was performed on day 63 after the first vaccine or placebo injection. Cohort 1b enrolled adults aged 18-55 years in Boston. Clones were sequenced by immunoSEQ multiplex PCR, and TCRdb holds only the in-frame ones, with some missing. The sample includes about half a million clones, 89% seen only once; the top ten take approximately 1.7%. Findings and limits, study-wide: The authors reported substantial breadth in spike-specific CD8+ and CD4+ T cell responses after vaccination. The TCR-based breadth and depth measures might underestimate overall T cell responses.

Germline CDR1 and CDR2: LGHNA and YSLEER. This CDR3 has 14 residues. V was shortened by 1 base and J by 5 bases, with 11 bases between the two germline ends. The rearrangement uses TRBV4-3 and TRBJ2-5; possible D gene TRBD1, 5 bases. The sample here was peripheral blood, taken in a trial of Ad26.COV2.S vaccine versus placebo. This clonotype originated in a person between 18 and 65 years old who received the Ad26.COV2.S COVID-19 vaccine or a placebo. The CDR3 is CASSQGQGYETQYF. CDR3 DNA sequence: TGCGCCAGCAGCCAAGGGCAGGGATATGAGACCCAGTACTTC.